This is a list of T cell receptor beta chains from one sample in a study of blood T cell repertoires in COVID-19. Assay used: immunoSEQ multiplex PCR; TCRdb lists only in-frame clones, some missing. Of 97,000 or so clones in the sample, about 90% were seen once. What was sequenced was peripheral blood. Receptor source: a man between 18 and 29 years old with acute or convalescent COVID-19. Each CDR3 is given with its conserved first and last residue. Fields, in order: clone size, V gene, J gene, D gene, CDR3 DNA, CDR3 protein. D genes are given only for firm matches. Not all rows give a size; the values are once, few, many and, for expanded clones, a class.

abundance: NA; v_gene: TRBV5-4; j_gene: TRBJ2-3; d_gene: NA; CDR3nt: TGTGCCAGCAGCTCCTCCGGGAGCACAGATACGCAGTATTTT; CDR3aa: CASSSSGSTDTQYF
abundance: NA; v_gene: TRBV19; j_gene: TRBJ1-5; d_gene: TRBD1; CDR3nt: TGTGCCAGTAGTGAGGGGGCAAGTTATCAGCCCCAGCATTTT; CDR3aa: CASSEGASYQPQHF
abundance: NA; v_gene: TRBV5-8; j_gene: TRBJ2-1; d_gene: TRBD2; CDR3nt: TGTGCCAGCACCCAGGGCGGGAGACCAAAGCCATTACACAATGAGCAGTTCTTC; CDR3aa: CASTQGGRPKPLHNEQFF
abundance: NA; v_gene: TRBV28; j_gene: TRBJ1-2; d_gene: NA; CDR3nt: TGTGCCAGCAGTTTGAGGTTCCTCTATGGCTACACCTTC; CDR3aa: CASSLRFLYGYTF
abundance: few; v_gene: TRBV10-1; j_gene: TRBJ2-7; d_gene: TRBD2; CDR3nt: TGCGCCAGCAGTGCGCGGGAGGTCTACGAGCAGTACTTC; CDR3aa: CASSAREVYEQYF
abundance: NA; v_gene: TRBV2; j_gene: TRBJ2-5; d_gene: NA; CDR3nt: TGTGCCAGCAGTGAAAGCCGGGAGAGGGAGACCCAGTACTTC; CDR3aa: CASSESRERETQYF
abundance: NA; v_gene: TRBV18; j_gene: TRBJ1-6; d_gene: NA; CDR3nt: TGTGCCAGCTCCGCCGAGGACACTCACTCACCCCTCCACTTT; CDR3aa: CASSAEDTHSPLHF
abundance: NA; v_gene: TRBV24-1; j_gene: TRBJ2-5; d_gene: TRBD1; CDR3nt: TGTGCCACCAGTGACCCAGGGACAGGGGGCCACGAGACCCAGTACTTC; CDR3aa: CATSDPGTGGHETQYF
abundance: NA; v_gene: TRBV5-4; j_gene: TRBJ2-2; d_gene: TRBD2; CDR3nt: TGTGCCAGCAGCCCCGGGACTAGCGGGAAGAACACCGGGGAGCTGTTTTTT; CDR3aa: CASSPGTSGKNTGELFF
abundance: NA; v_gene: TRBV2; j_gene: TRBJ1-2; d_gene: NA; CDR3nt: TGTGCCAGCAGTGAAGCACAGACGAACTATGGCTACACCTTC; CDR3aa: CASSEAQTNYGYTF
abundance: NA; v_gene: TRBV6-6; j_gene: TRBJ2-1; d_gene: NA; CDR3nt: TGTGCCAGCAGTCTAGGTGGAGGGAGCTCCTACAATGAGCAGTTCTTC; CDR3aa: CASSLGGGSSYNEQFF
abundance: NA; v_gene: TRBV11-2; j_gene: TRBJ2-7; d_gene: NA; CDR3nt: TGTGCCAGCAGCTTATTCTCCGAGCAGTACTTC; CDR3aa: CASSLFSEQYF
abundance: NA; v_gene: TRBV4-2; j_gene: TRBJ1-1; d_gene: NA; CDR3nt: TGTGCCAGCAGCCAAGATCCGGGGGTCACTGAAGCTTTCTTT; CDR3aa: CASSQDPGVTEAFF
abundance: NA; v_gene: TRBV25-1; j_gene: TRBJ2-3; d_gene: NA; CDR3nt: TGTGCCAGCAGTGCCAGGATTAGCACAGATACGCAGTATTTT; CDR3aa: CASSARISTDTQYF
abundance: NA; v_gene: TRBV20-1; j_gene: TRBJ1-2; d_gene: NA; CDR3nt: TGCAGTGCTAGTTTGACGGACACCTATGGCTACACCTTC; CDR3aa: CSASLTDTYGYTF
abundance: NA; v_gene: TRBV5-1; j_gene: TRBJ2-7; d_gene: TRBD1; CDR3nt: TGCGCCAGCACCGGGACAGGTCTTTACGAGCAGTACTTC; CDR3aa: CASTGTGLYEQYF
abundance: NA; v_gene: TRBV10-3; j_gene: TRBJ2-1; d_gene: TRBD2; CDR3nt: TGTGCCATCAGTGGGACTAGCCCAGTCTATGAGCAGTTCTTC; CDR3aa: CAISGTSPVYEQFF
abundance: NA; v_gene: TRBV18; j_gene: TRBJ1-1; d_gene: NA; CDR3nt: TGTGCCAGCTCACCTGACCTGGGCGACACTGAAGCTTTCTTT; CDR3aa: CASSPDLGDTEAFF
abundance: NA; v_gene: TRBV11-2; j_gene: TRBJ2-7; d_gene: TRBD2; CDR3nt: TGTGCCAGCAGCTTAGAGGGACTAGCGGGAGTGCGCGAGCAGTACTTC; CDR3aa: CASSLEGLAGVREQYF
abundance: NA; v_gene: TRBV5-4; j_gene: TRBJ1-2; d_gene: NA; CDR3nt: TGTGCCAGCAGCTTGGTGGGCAGGGACTATGGCTACACCTTC; CDR3aa: CASSLVGRDYGYTF
abundance: NA; v_gene: TRBV4-1; j_gene: TRBJ1-6; d_gene: NA; CDR3nt: TGCGCCAGCAGCCAAGAGCAGGGCAGGGGCAATTCACCCCTCCACTTT; CDR3aa: CASSQEQGRGNSPLHF
abundance: NA; v_gene: TRBV2; j_gene: TRBJ1-1; d_gene: TRBD1; CDR3nt: TGTGCCAGCACACGGGACAGCCACACTGAAGCTTTCTTT; CDR3aa: CASTRDSHTEAFF
abundance: NA; v_gene: TRBV6-4; j_gene: TRBJ2-3; d_gene: TRBD2; CDR3nt: TGTGCCAGCAGCACTAGCGGGGGTGCAGATACGCAGTATTTT; CDR3aa: CASSTSGGADTQYF
abundance: NA; v_gene: TRBV29-1; j_gene: TRBJ2-1; d_gene: NA; CDR3nt: TGCAGCGTTGCCAGGGCTGAGAATGAGCAGTTCTTC; CDR3aa: CSVARAENEQFF
abundance: few; v_gene: TRBV2; j_gene: TRBJ2-5; d_gene: NA; CDR3nt: TGTGCCAGCCCTCCCAGCCTAGAGGAGACCCAGTACTTC; CDR3aa: CASPPSLEETQYF
abundance: NA; v_gene: TRBV5-6; j_gene: TRBJ1-5; d_gene: NA; CDR3nt: TGTGCCAGCAGCTTGAGGTGGGAGGGTCAGCCCCAGCATTTT; CDR3aa: CASSLRWEGQPQHF
abundance: NA; v_gene: TRBV6-4; j_gene: TRBJ1-1; d_gene: NA; CDR3nt: TGTGCCAGCAGCGGGACTGAATGCGCCGTCATGAACACTGAAGCTTTCTTT; CDR3aa: CASSGTECAVMNTEAFF
abundance: NA; v_gene: TRBV6-5; j_gene: TRBJ1-2; d_gene: TRBD1; CDR3nt: TGTGCCAGCAGCTGGGACAGGGGGCTGGGCTATGGCTACACCTTC; CDR3aa: CASSWDRGLGYGYTF
abundance: NA; v_gene: TRBV30; j_gene: TRBJ2-2; d_gene: NA; CDR3nt: TGTGCCTGGGCAGGGGCCACCGGGGAGCTGTTTTTT; CDR3aa: CAWAGATGELFF
abundance: NA; v_gene: TRBV5-1; j_gene: TRBJ1-1; d_gene: TRBD1; CDR3nt: TGCGCCAGCAGCGACCTGGGACAGACCACTGAAGCTTTCTTT; CDR3aa: CASSDLGQTTEAFF
abundance: once; v_gene: TRBV7-2; j_gene: TRBJ2-7; d_gene: NA; CDR3nt: TGTGCCAGCAGCTCATACGGCGAGCAGTACTTC; CDR3aa: CASSSYGEQYF
abundance: NA; v_gene: TRBV29-1; j_gene: TRBJ1-1; d_gene: TRBD1; CDR3nt: TGCAGCGTGGCCGGGACAGGCAGTTTGGGGACTGAAGCTTTCTTT; CDR3aa: CSVAGTGSLGTEAFF
abundance: NA; v_gene: TRBV24-1; j_gene: TRBJ2-7; d_gene: NA; CDR3nt: TGTGCCACCAGTGAGCGAGCCTCTTACGAGCAGTACTTC; CDR3aa: CATSERASYEQYF
abundance: NA; v_gene: TRBV11-2; j_gene: TRBJ2-7; d_gene: TRBD1; CDR3nt: TGTGCCAGCAGCTTACTTGGACAGGGGGGCTACGAGCAGTACTTC; CDR3aa: CASSLLGQGGYEQYF
abundance: NA; v_gene: TRBV4-2; j_gene: TRBJ1-4; d_gene: NA; CDR3nt: TGTGCCAGCAGCCACAGGGCTAATGAAAAACTGTTTTTT; CDR3aa: CASSHRANEKLFF
abundance: once; v_gene: TRBV3-1/TRBV3-2; j_gene: TRBJ1-2; d_gene: TRBD1; CDR3nt: TGTGCCAGCAGCCAAGTTGGAACAGGGGGCGCGGAAGGCTACACCTTC; CDR3aa: CASSQVGTGGAEGYTF
abundance: NA; v_gene: TRBV7-9; j_gene: TRBJ2-1; d_gene: TRBD2; CDR3nt: TGTGCCAGCAGCCATATAGCGGGTATCTCCTACAATGAGCAGTTCTTC; CDR3aa: CASSHIAGISYNEQFF
abundance: NA; v_gene: TRBV27; j_gene: TRBJ2-2; d_gene: NA; CDR3nt: TGTGCCAGCAGTTTACCCAGTGAAAGTACAGGGCCGAACACCGGGGAGCTGTTTTTT; CDR3aa: CASSLPSESTGPNTGELFF
abundance: NA; v_gene: TRBV11-2; j_gene: TRBJ1-2; d_gene: NA; CDR3nt: TGTGCCAGCAGCCTCGAAGGGGTCAGCATACTAATCAACTATGGCTACACCTTC; CDR3aa: CASSLEGVSILINYGYTF
abundance: NA; v_gene: TRBV5-6; j_gene: TRBJ2-4; d_gene: TRBD1; CDR3nt: TGTGCCAGCAGCCCCCCGGGGACAGGGATTTCTAACATTCAGTACTTC; CDR3aa: CASSPPGTGISNIQYF
abundance: NA; v_gene: TRBV5-1; j_gene: TRBJ2-7; d_gene: NA; CDR3nt: TGCGCCAGCAGCTTGTTTGCTCTACCGTATGAGCAGTACTTC; CDR3aa: CASSLFALPYEQYF